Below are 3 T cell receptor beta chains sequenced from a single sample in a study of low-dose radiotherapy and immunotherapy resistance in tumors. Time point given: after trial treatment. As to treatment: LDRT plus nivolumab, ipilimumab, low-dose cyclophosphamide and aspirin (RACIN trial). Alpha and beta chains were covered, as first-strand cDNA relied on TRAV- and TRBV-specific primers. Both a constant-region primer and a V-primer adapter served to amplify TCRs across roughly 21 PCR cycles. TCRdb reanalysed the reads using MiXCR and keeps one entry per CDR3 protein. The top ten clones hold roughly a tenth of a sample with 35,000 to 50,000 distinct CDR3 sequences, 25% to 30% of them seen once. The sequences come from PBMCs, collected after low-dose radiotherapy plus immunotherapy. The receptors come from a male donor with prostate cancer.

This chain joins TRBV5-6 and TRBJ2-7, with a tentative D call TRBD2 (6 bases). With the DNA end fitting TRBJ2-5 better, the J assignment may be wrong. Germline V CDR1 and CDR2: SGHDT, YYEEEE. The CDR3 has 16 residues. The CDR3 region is CASSHATNGRSETQYF. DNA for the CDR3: TGTGCCAGCAGCCACGCGACTAACGGGAGATCGGAGACCCAGTACTTC.

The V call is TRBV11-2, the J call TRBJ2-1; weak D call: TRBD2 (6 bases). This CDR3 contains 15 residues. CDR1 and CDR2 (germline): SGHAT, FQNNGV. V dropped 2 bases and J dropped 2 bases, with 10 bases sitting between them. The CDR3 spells CASSLMAGTYNEQFF. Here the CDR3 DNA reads TGTGCCAGCAGCTTAATGGCGGGAACCTACAATGAGCAGTTCTTC.

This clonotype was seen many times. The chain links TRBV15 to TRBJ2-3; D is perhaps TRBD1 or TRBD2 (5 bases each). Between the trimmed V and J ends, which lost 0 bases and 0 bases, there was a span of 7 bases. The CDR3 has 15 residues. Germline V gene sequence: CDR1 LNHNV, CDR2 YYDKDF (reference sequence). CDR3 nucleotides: TGTGCCACCAGCAGAGACAGGGACAGCACAGATACGCAGTATTTT. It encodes CATSRDRDSTDTQYF. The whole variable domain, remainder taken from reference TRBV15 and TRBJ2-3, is DAMVIQNPRYQVTQFGKPVTLSCSQTLNHNVMYWYQQKSSQAPKLLFHYYDKDFNNEADTPDNFQSRRPNTSFCFLDIRSPGLGDTAMYLCATSRDRDSTDTQYFGPGTRLTVL.